This T cell receptor (beta chain) was documented in a study of CD8 T cells in Susac syndrome. Findings of the study overall: Susac-specific public clones in total CD8+ repertoires numbered some 16; in CD8+ TEMRA repertoires, they numbered about five.

In its sample, this clonotype was seen once. Antigen unknown. The length of the CDR3 is 14 residues. V gave up 0 bases and J gave up 2 bases, with 8 bases separating them. CDR1 is MNHEY, CDR2 SMNVEV, per germline (reference sequence). RNA in amounts of about 0.45 to 1 ug was reverse transcribed with random hexamers. Amplification of TCR beta CDR3 across 54 Vbeta and 13 Jbeta was performed with immunoSEQ multiplex PCR. One entry per CDR3 protein results from TCRdb running MiXCR on the immunoSEQ multiplex PCR reads. The table shows 150,000 to 200,000 distinct CDR3 sequences, with roughly 94% occurring only once.

The sequencing input was CD8+ T cells from PBMCs. The receptor's source is a human donor with Susac syndrome. The chain couples TRBV27 to TRBJ2-7; D gene unclear. The CDR3: CASSLSVGTYEQYF. Here the CDR3 DNA reads TGTGCCAGCAGTTTATCCGTGGGGACCTACGAGCAGTACTTC.